The 6 T cell receptor beta chains presented below share a single source sample, sequenced in a study of blood T cell repertoires in COVID-19. Assay: immunoSEQ multiplex PCR; the TCRdb copy retains only in-frame clones and omits some. The sample includes more than 200,000 clones, approximately 88% of them seen just once. The sequenced material came from peripheral blood. These receptors came from a woman aged 25 to 39 with COVID-19, enrolled during active disease.

The chain couples TRBV5-1 to TRBJ2-7; the D gene is possibly TRBD2 (6 bases). There are 15 residues in the CDR3. V lost 0 bases and J 3 bases, leaving 13 bases between the germline ends. CDR1 SGHRS and CDR2 YFSETQ come from the germline V gene. The CDR3 loop reads CASSLVRGRDYEQYV. CDR3 in DNA: TGCGCCAGCAGCTTGGTGCGGGGACGGGACTACGAGCAGTACGTC.

The rearrangement joins TRBV4-3 to TRBJ2-2; TRBD2 agrees at 9 bases. The CDR3 consists of 19 residues. Germline trimming cut 0 bases from V and 2 bases from J; bases unmatched to any gene: 10. CDR1 and CDR2 (germline): LGHNA, YSLEER. This CDR3 reads CASSQDSGGGRLNTGELFF. The DNA of the CDR3 is TGCGCCAGCAGCCAAGATAGCGGGGGAGGGCGCCTAAACACCGGGGAGCTGTTTTTT.

The chain combines TRBV28 with TRBJ2-5, with D possibly TRBD2 on 6 matching bases. The CDR3 consists of 13 residues. Between the trimmed V and J ends, which lost 5 bases and 0 bases, there was a span of 7 bases. The V gene's germline CDR1 is MDHEN and CDR2 SYDVKM. The CDR3 nucleotides read TGTGCCAGCAGTCTAGCGAACCAAGAGACCCAGTACTTC. This sequence encodes CASSLANQETQYF.

The chain couples TRBV11-2 to TRBJ1-5; perhaps TRBD1 as D (6 bases). Looked up from germline, CDR1 is SGHAT and CDR2 is FQNNGV. This CDR3 is 14 amino acids long. V shed 2 bases and J shed 6 bases, with 11 bases lying between them. Written as DNA, the CDR3 is TGTGCCAGCAGCTTAACAGGGTGGGGTCAGCCCCAGCATTTT. Its protein product is CASSLTGWGQPQHF.

The chain is built from TRBV21-1 and TRBJ2-7; TRBD2 was called by the table and not checked on the DNA. TRBV21-1 is recorded as a pseudogene. This CDR3 has 17 amino acids. The CDR3 region is CAESRGLLAGATYEQYV. The DNA of the CDR3 is TGTGCCGAGTCACGGGGGCTGCTAGCGGGAGCCACCTACGAGCAGTACGTC.

CDR3: CASRDGGSGNTIYF. CDR3 in DNA: TGTGCCAGCAGGGACGGAGGCTCTGGAAACACCATATATTTT. The V and J genes are TRBV2 and TRBJ1-3, with unresolved D. This CDR3 is built from 14 residues. The germline gives CDR1 SNHLY, CDR2 FYNNEI. With 6 bases removed from V and 0 bases from J, the gap between germline ends came to 9 bases. The full variable domain, its missing parts supplied by reference TRBV2 and TRBJ1-3, is EPEVTQTPSHQVTQMGQEVILRCVPISNHLYFYWYRQILGQKVEFLVSFYNNEISEKSEIFDDQFSVERPDGSNFTLKIRSTKLEDSAMYFCASRDGGSGNTIYFGEGSWLTVV.